A single sample gave rise to the 25 T cell receptor beta chains below, sequenced in a study of CD8 T cells in Susac syndrome. With random hexamers, reverse transcription was performed on roughly 0.45 to 1 ug of RNA. TCRdb passed the immunoSEQ multiplex PCR reads through MiXCR, listing each CDR3 protein once. Here the sample spans roughly 150,000 distinct CDR3 sequences, 95% being singletons. Sequencing was carried out using CD4+ T cells from PBMCs. The receptors here all came from a human donor with Susac syndrome.

V and J are TRBV7-9 and TRBJ1-4; maybe TRBD1 (6 bases). CDR1 is SEHNR, CDR2 FQNEAQ, per germline (reference sequence). There are 15 residues in the CDR3. The ends were cut back, 4 bases at V and 12 bases at J, with 21 bases in the middle. The CDR3 DNA sequence: TGTGCCAGCAGCTCATATGGACAGTCGGGGGTGGAACTGTTTTTT. Translation gives CASSSYGQSGVELFF.

The rearrangement joins TRBV18 to TRBJ1-2; D uncertain. Trimming took off 0 bases at V and 0 bases at J, with 8 bases between the two ends. This CDR3 comprises 15 residues. Germline V gene data show CDR1 as KGHSH and CDR2 as LQKENI. For the CDR3, the DNA is TGTGCCAGCTCACCACCGGAAGCCCCTAACTATGGCTACACCTTC. It yields the protein CASSPPEAPNYGYTF.

J is TRBJ1-1 and V is TRBV20-1; D is undetermined. The CDR3 spans 14 residues. Trimming removed 3 bases from V and 1 base from J, with 12 bases in between. Germline loops: CDR1 DFQATT, CDR2 SNEGSKA (reference sequence). The CDR3 loop is CSARSAGSNTEAFF. The CDR3 DNA reads as TGCAGTGCTAGGTCGGCAGGTTCGAACACTGAAGCTTTCTTT.

The rearrangement links TRBV6-6 to TRBJ2-6, with D tentatively TRBD1 or TRBD2 (5 bases each). CDR1 and CDR2 (germline): MNHNY, SVGAGI (reference sequence). The length of the CDR3 is 15 residues. The germline V and J ends were trimmed by 9 bases and 3 bases, with 15 bases remaining between them. The CDR3 DNA reads TGTGCCAGTGACAAGGGGAGTAGTGGGGCCAACGTCCTGACTTTC. Amino acid sequence: CASDKGSSGANVLTF.

This chain uses TRBV29-1 with TRBJ2-1, with 11 bases that match TRBD2. Germline V gives CDR1 SQVTM, CDR2 ANQGSEA. CDR3 size: 16 residues. V shed 4 bases, J shed 5 bases, and the junction held 10 bases outside the gene matches. CDR3 DNA sequence: TGCAGCGTTGTCAAAGGGGTAGCGGGAGGGGACAATGAGCAGTTCTTC. Its translation: CSVVKGVAGGDNEQFF.

This chain joins TRBV5-4 and TRBJ1-1; D gene unclear. Trimming left V 0 bases short and J 3 bases short, with 9 bases between. The germline V gene has CDR1 SGHNT and CDR2 YYREEE (reference sequence). CDR3 length equals 14 residues. The CDR3 sequence is CASSLGTRDTEAFF. The CDR3, as DNA: TGTGCCAGCAGCTTGGGGACTAGAGACACTGAAGCTTTCTTT. Full variable domain (outside the CDR3, taken from reference TRBV5-4 and TRBJ1-1): ETGVTQSPTHLIKTRGQQVTLRCSSQSGHNTVSWYQQALGQGPQFIFQYYREEENGRGNFPPRFSGLQFPNYSSELNVNALELDDSALYLCASSLGTRDTEAFFGQGTRLTVV.

This sequence joins TRBV6-1 and TRBJ2-3, with TRBD2 matching 12 bases. J gave up 7 bases and V 1 base, and 6 bases lay outside the gene matches. Germline CDR1 is MNHNS and CDR2 is SASEGT. This CDR3 is 16 amino acids long. The CDR3 DNA reads as TGTGCCAGCAGTGAAGGACTAGCGGGAGCTTGGAATACGCAGTATTTT. Protein sequence: CASSEGLAGAWNTQYF.

V usage is TRBV2 and J usage is TRBJ2-5, with 8 bases aligning to TRBD1. This CDR3 has 15 amino acids. CDR1 is SNHLY, CDR2 FYNNEI, per germline. Trimming cost V 5 bases and J 7 bases; bases outside gene matches: 12. The CDR3 region is CASSYQGQGIGTQYF. CDR3 in DNA: TGTGCCAGCAGTTACCAAGGACAGGGCATTGGGACCCAGTACTTC.

The chain links TRBV9 to TRBJ2-1, with a tentative D call TRBD1 (6 bases). Germline CDR1 reads SGDLS; CDR2 reads YYNGEE. V was pared by 0 bases and J by 6 bases, with 13 bases between. The CDR3 length is 15 residues. CDR3 bases: TGTGCCAGCAGCGTAGGGGGTTCAGGGGTCAATGAGCAGTTCTTC. Its translation is CASSVGGSGVNEQFF.

The chain links TRBV20-1 to TRBJ2-5, with 7 bases aligning to TRBD2. CDR1 is DFQATT, CDR2 SNEGSKA, per germline (reference sequence). The trim removed 1 base at V and 1 base at J, leaving 12 bases unmatched. This CDR3 comprises 17 residues. The CDR3 coding sequence is TGCAGTGCTAGAGTTGGGAGGGTACCTCCGACCCAAGAGACCCAGTACTTC. Encoded protein: CSARVGRVPPTQETQYF.

The V gene is TRBV3-1, the J gene TRBJ2-2; 12 positions agree with TRBD1. V lost 1 base to trimming and J lost 5 bases; unmatched junction nucleotides: 2. The CDR3 covers 16 residues. Per germline, CDR1 LGHDT and CDR2 YNNKEL (reference sequence). The CDR3 is CASSQGDRGRTGELFF. For the CDR3, the DNA is TGTGCCAGCAGCCAAGGGGACAGGGGGCGAACCGGGGAGCTGTTTTTT.

CDR3 bases: TGCGCCAGCAGTCCCAAAGCCCACAGGGGGAATTCACCCCTCCACTTT. Translating gives CASSPKAHRGNSPLHF. The gene calls are TRBV23-1 and TRBJ1-6; 8 bases map to TRBD1. TRBV23-1 is flagged as an ORF with uncertain function. The CDR3 is 16 amino acids. V shed 4 bases, J shed 7 bases, and the junction held 9 bases outside the gene matches.

V usage is TRBV5-6 and J usage is TRBJ2-1; D remains ambiguous. Germline-derived CDR1 and CDR2 are SGHDT and YYEEEE. The V end lost 1 base, the J end lost 9 bases, and 11 bases lay between the germline ends. This CDR3 region has 13 residues. For the CDR3, the DNA is TGTGCCAGCAGCTTGATGGAGTTCGGTGAGCAGTTCTTC. Translating gives CASSLMEFGEQFF.

The chain links TRBV5-1 to TRBJ2-7; no clear D gene. Deletions cut 1 base from V and 3 bases from J, with 8 bases between. There are 13 residues in the CDR3. Germline lookup yields CDR1 SGHRS and CDR2 YFSETQ. The CDR3, as DNA: TGCGCCAGCAGCTTGAGGGTAGACTACGAGCAGTACTTC. Its translation is CASSLRVDYEQYF.

The V gene is TRBV7-9, the J gene TRBJ1-6, with D maybe TRBD1 (5 bases). The germline V gene has CDR1 SEHNR and CDR2 FQNEAQ (reference sequence). There are 14 residues in the CDR3. Between the trimmed V and J ends, which lost 3 bases and 6 bases, there was a span of 9 bases. CDR3 in DNA: TGTGCCAGCAGCTTGGGGACTCCTAATTCACCCCTCCACTTT. Residues: CASSLGTPNSPLHF.

The genes are TRBV7-3 and TRBJ2-1; 9 nucleotides line up with TRBD2. The CDR3 contains 14 residues. Germline assignment: CDR1 SGHTA and CDR2 FQGTGA. Trimming at V came to 4 bases and at J to 6 bases, leaving 4 bases not matched to a gene. The CDR3 spells CASSSTSGANEQFF. The CDR3 DNA is TGTGCCAGCAGCTCGACTAGCGGAGCCAATGAGCAGTTCTTC.

The chain is built from TRBV20-1 and TRBJ1-5; D unclear. CDR3 size: 18 residues. Trimming removed 5 bases from V and 4 bases from J, with 27 bases in between. The germline V gene has CDR1 DFQATT and CDR2 SNEGSKA (reference sequence). The CDR3 protein is CSALVKVEGGLRNQPQHF. In DNA form, the CDR3 reads TGCAGTGCTTTGGTGAAGGTTGAGGGAGGACTACGTAATCAGCCCCAGCATTTT.

This sequence joins TRBV5-1 and TRBJ2-1, with TRBD2 matching 14 bases. The V segment lost 5 bases and the J segment 6 bases; nucleotides outside the gene matches: 10. Germline V gene sequence: CDR1 SGHRS, CDR2 YFSETQ. This CDR3 region has 17 residues. CDR3 sequence (DNA): TGCGCCAGCAGTAGGGGACTAGCGGGAGCCGTCAGCAATGAGCAGTTCTTC. It translates to CASSRGLAGAVSNEQFF.

The genes are TRBV5-1 and TRBJ2-5; D perhaps matches TRBD2 (5 bases). Germline V lookup: CDR1 SGHRS, CDR2 YFSETQ. The CDR3 extends over 15 amino acids. V shed 0 bases and J shed 0 bases, with 9 bases lying between them. CDR3 DNA: TGCGCCAGCAGCTTGGCCAACGGGGACCAAGAGACCCAGTACTTC. Amino acids: CASSLANGDQETQYF.

The rearrangement joins TRBV4-2 to TRBJ2-7, with unresolved D. Germline V gives CDR1 LGHNA, CDR2 YNFKEQ. V shed 4 bases and J shed 6 bases, with 16 bases lying between them. There are 14 residues in the CDR3. The DNA for the CDR3 is TGTGCCAGCAGCCCTAACAAGGTCGGCGGCGAGCAGTACTTC. It encodes CASSPNKVGGEQYF.

The chain links TRBV12-3 or TRBV12-4 to TRBJ1-5; D is perhaps TRBD1 (5 bases). Trimming removed 8 bases from V and 7 bases from J, with 12 bases in between. The CDR3 extends over 12 amino acids. CDR3 in DNA: TGTGCCAGCCGGTGGGGGAGCCAGCCCCAGCATTTT. Translated, it gives CASRWGSQPQHF.

This clonotype was counted once. This chain joins TRBV20-1 and TRBJ2-3; 8 positions agree with TRBD2. The CDR3 is 17 residues long. V was pared by 5 bases and J by 2 bases, with 15 bases of the junction left unmatched. The germline V gene has CDR1 DFQATT and CDR2 SNEGSKA (reference sequence). The CDR3 sequence is CSALFTRGTRFTDTQYF. The CDR3 DNA follows: TGCAGTGCTCTTTTCACGAGAGGGACTAGATTCACAGATACGCAGTATTTT.

V gene TRBV12-3 or TRBV12-4 combines with J gene TRBJ1-1; 11 bases are a match to TRBD1. Trimming at V came to 7 bases and at J to 6 bases, leaving 4 bases not matched to a gene. CDR3 length: 13 residues. The CDR3 nucleotides are TGTGCCAGCAAGAGGGGACAGGGGGCTGAAGCTTTCTTT. As protein: CASKRGQGAEAFF.

The chain combines TRBV7-3 with TRBJ2-3, with D possibly matching TRBD2 (6 bases). Germline assignment: CDR1 SGHTA and CDR2 FQGTGA. Trimming shortened V by 1 base and J by 3 bases, and 14 bases separated the two germline ends. The CDR3 runs to 16 residues. Written as DNA, the CDR3 is TGTGCCAGCAGCTTAAACCCTCGGGGGAGAACAGATACGCAGTATTTT. It specifies CASSLNPRGRTDTQYF.

The V gene is TRBV20-1, the J gene TRBJ1-6; D is possibly TRBD1 (5 bases). The CDR3 totals 14 residues. V lost 4 bases, J lost 7 bases, and 14 bases lay in between. CDR1 DFQATT and CDR2 SNEGSKA come from the germline V gene (reference sequence). Here the CDR3 DNA reads TGCAGTGCTAATGGCGGCAGGGAGAATTCACCCCTCCACTTT. Its protein product is CSANGGRENSPLHF.